This T cell receptor beta chain is drawn from a study of TIL therapy for anti-PD-1-resistant metastatic lung cancer. The libraries were made with immunoSEQ v3. Libraries were sequenced to 2 million to 2.5 million read pairs (survey) or about 4.5-6 million (deep). The method was immunoSEQ multiplex PCR; TCRdb's version includes in-frame clones alone and lacks a portion of them. This sample has roughly 10,000 clones, with 55% to 60% found just once. Time point here: pre-treatment sample, taken before nivolumab and TIL therapy. Most excised metastases sampled were pleural nodules or supraclavicular lymph nodes. Adults with stage 4 NSCLC were enrolled in a phase I trial. The CDR3 covers 12 residues. V lost 10 bases, J lost 3 bases, and 12 bases lay in between. Points from the study as a whole: Compared with baseline intratumoral T cells, expanded TIL cultures were more clonal and less diverse (approximately 6% vs 31%). Patients were highly selected, enriched for treatment-naive, never-smoker and oncogene-addicted cases.

Of note for this clone: Its antigen is still unknown.

The specimen was tumor tissue, collected at baseline. The J gene is TRBJ1-1, the V gene TRBV23-1; the D is unclear. TRBV23-1 is identified as an open reading frame with a role that is uncertain. This clonotype was sampled from a person aged 25 to 79 with non-small cell lung cancer. As DNA, the CDR3 is TGCGCCACGAGGAGAGGGTACACTGAAGCTTTCTTT. This sequence encodes CATRRGYTEAFF.